These 16 T cell receptor beta chains share one sample of origin, sequenced in a study of CD8 T cells in ankylosing spondylitis. The antigens these receptors bind are not known. Study results and limitations: One TCR beta motif, made up of about 8 highly homologous variants, appeared characteristic of ankylosing spondylitis blood.

MiXCR, run by TCRdb on the 5' RACE reads, gives a single entry per CDR3 protein. Of 500,000 to 550,000 distinct CDR3 sequences listed, about an eighth are singletons. What was sequenced was blood, either unsorted or a sorted T cell fraction (not recorded which). Receptors were obtained from a male donor with ankylosing spondylitis.

A few counts support this clonotype. V usage is TRBV3-1 and J usage is TRBJ1-4; D possibly corresponds to TRBD1 (6 bases). Between the trimmed V and J ends, which lost 4 bases and 5 bases, there was a span of 8 bases. Germline V lookup: CDR1 LGHDT, CDR2 YNNKEL (reference sequence). The CDR3 is 13 residues long. The CDR3 nucleotides read TGTGCCAGCAGCCCCGGACAGAATGAAAAACTGTTTTTT. The encoded protein is CASSPGQNEKLFF. Full variable domain (rest looked up from reference TRBV3-1 and TRBJ1-4): DTAVSQTPKYLVTQMGNDKSIKCEQNLGHDTMYWYKQDSKKFLKIMFSYNNKELIINETVPNRFSPKSPDKAHLNLHINSLELGDSAVYFCASSPGQNEKLFFGSGTQLSVL.

This clonotype has just a few counts. This chain connects TRBV7-9 to TRBJ2-3, with a weak D call TRBD2 (6 bases). Germline CDR1 is SEHNR and CDR2 is FQNEAQ (reference sequence). The CDR3 is 15 amino acids. The V end lost 0 bases, the J end lost 14 bases, and 21 bases lay between the germline ends. Written as DNA, the CDR3 is TGTGCCAGCAGCTTAGCGCGCCGGGTAGCGGATACGGTGTATTTT. Translated: CASSLARRVADTVYF.

V gene TRBV24-1 combines with J gene TRBJ2-7; D is possibly TRBD1 (6 bases). Germline assignment: CDR1 KGHDR and CDR2 SFDVKD. V lost 8 bases, J lost 3 bases, and 13 bases lay in between. The CDR3 contains 13 residues. Here the CDR3 reads CATMRTVNYEQYV. The CDR3 DNA follows: TGTGCCACCATGAGGACAGTAAACTACGAGCAGTACGTC.

The genes are TRBV5-1 and TRBJ2-3, with 7 bases fitting TRBD1. Germline V gives CDR1 SGHRS, CDR2 YFSETQ. After removal of 4 bases from V and 2 bases from J, the junction contained 7 bases not matched to a gene. CDR3 length equals 15 residues. The CDR3 is CASSAQGQHTDTQYF. In nucleotides, the CDR3 is TGCGCCAGCAGCGCCCAGGGACAGCACACAGATACGCAGTATTTT.

This clonotype was recorded at least ten times. This chain links TRBV5-1 with TRBJ2-1; D is uncertain. The CDR3 has 10 amino acids. Germline-derived CDR1 and CDR2 are SGHRS and YFSETQ. V lost 7 bases and J lost 10, with 9 bases in between. The CDR3 is CASRLPEQFF. DNA for the CDR3: TGCGCCAGCCGTTTACCCGAGCAGTTCTTC.

This clonotype was recorded many times. The chain is built from TRBV5-1 and TRBJ2-7; D is unclear. V shed 0 bases and J shed 6 bases, with 7 bases lying between them. In germline, CDR1 is SGHRS, CDR2 YFSETQ. The CDR3 loop spans 12 amino acids. The CDR3 spells CASSLDYGEQYF. CDR3 sequence (DNA): TGCGCCAGCAGCTTGGATTACGGCGAGCAGTACTTC.

V is TRBV2 and J is TRBJ2-1; 7 bases are shared with TRBD2. With 6 bases clipped from V and 8 bases from J, the junction kept 10 bases outside the gene matches. CDR3 size: 14 residues. Germline CDR1 is SNHLY and CDR2 is FYNNEI. CDR3 protein: CASRPREDWDEQFF. The CDR3 bases are TGTGCCAGCAGGCCCCGGGAGGACTGGGATGAGCAGTTCTTC.

Ten or more counts support this clonotype. V gene TRBV11-2 combines with J gene TRBJ2-1; 7 bases are shared with TRBD1. V lost 1 base to trimming and J lost 3 bases; unmatched junction nucleotides: 6. The CDR3 covers 16 residues. Germline V gene sequence: CDR1 SGHAT, CDR2 FQNNGV. DNA for the CDR3: TGTGCCAGCAGCTTAGTTTCGGGACAGATCTACAATGAGCAGTTCTTC. Amino acids: CASSLVSGQIYNEQFF.

This chain uses TRBV27 with TRBJ2-2; D remains unclear. V was pared by 3 bases and J by 5 bases, with 13 bases between. Germline CDR1 and CDR2: MNHEY and SMNVEV (reference sequence). This CDR3 is built from 15 residues. The DNA of the CDR3 is TGTGCCAGCAGTTTCTCCTCATTGGGGACCGGGGAGCTGTTTTTT. This encodes CASSFSSLGTGELFF.

The rearrangement joins TRBV20-1 to TRBJ2-7; possibly TRBD1 or TRBD2 for D (5 bases each). Trimming cost V 3 bases and J 3 bases, with 15 bases left between them. CDR1 DFQATT and CDR2 SNEGSKA come from the germline V gene (reference sequence). There are 14 residues in the CDR3. In nucleotides, the CDR3 is TGCAGTGCTAGTTCGCCGGGACCCATCTACGAGCAGTACTTC. Translation: CSASSPGPIYEQYF.

The CDR3 nucleotides are TGTGCCAGTAGTATATCTCTGACAGGCGTGCGAGATACGCAGTATTTT. Protein product: CASSISLTGVRDTQYF. This chain joins TRBV19 and TRBJ2-3; perhaps TRBD1 as D (6 bases). Germline V CDR1 and CDR2: LNHDA, SQIVND (reference sequence). V was clipped by 2 bases and J by 5 bases, with 17 bases between them. This CDR3 has 16 amino acids.

This clonotype was picked up a small number of times. The chain carries TRBV30 and TRBJ2-2; D ambiguous. Germline values: CDR1 GTSNPN, CDR2 SVGIG (reference sequence). Trimming cost V 5 bases and J 0 bases, with 7 bases left between them. The length of the CDR3 is 13 residues. CDR3 sequence (DNA): TGTGCCTGGTGTGGGTCGAACACCGGGGAGCTGTTTTTT. It is translated as CAWCGSNTGELFF. The full variable domain, its missing parts supplied by reference TRBV30 and TRBJ2-2, is SQTIHQWPATLVQPVGSPLSLECTVEGTSNPNLYWYRQAAGRGLQLLFYSVGIGQISSEVPQNLSASRPQDRQFILSSKKLLLSDSGFYLCAWCGSNTGELFFGEGSRLTVL.

V is TRBV5-1 and J is TRBJ1-2; 9 nucleotides match TRBD1. Germline V gene sequence: CDR1 SGHRS, CDR2 YFSETQ. The CDR3 totals 14 residues. V shed 4 bases, J shed 6 bases, and the junction held 7 bases outside the gene matches. This chain's CDR3 is CASSGWTGEDGYTF. In DNA form, the CDR3 reads TGCGCCAGCAGCGGATGGACAGGGGAGGATGGCTACACCTTC.

The gene calls are TRBV7-8 and TRBJ2-3; D is possibly TRBD1 (6 bases). CDR1 SGHVS and CDR2 FQNEAQ come from the germline V gene. With 7 bases removed from V and 5 bases from J, the gap between germline ends came to 25 bases. This CDR3 spans 17 amino acids. Here the CDR3 DNA reads TGTGCCAGCAACCGATTGGGGTCGCAGGGGATAAGAGATACGCAGTATTTT. Its protein is CASNRLGSQGIRDTQYF.

This clonotype was counted only a few times. The V and J genes are TRBV2 and TRBJ2-5; 7 bases fit TRBD2. The J segment lost 4 bases and the V segment lost 7 bases, leaving 6 bases of the junction unmatched. CDR3 length: 13 amino acids. The V gene's germline CDR1 is SNHLY and CDR2 FYNNEI. The CDR3 here is CASMLAAVETQYF. The CDR3 DNA sequence: TGTGCCAGCATGCTAGCGGCAGTAGAGACCCAGTACTTC.

The sample holds many counts of this clonotype. This rearrangement joins TRBV20-1 to TRBJ1-2, with 8 positions matching TRBD1. Per germline, CDR1 DFQATT and CDR2 SNEGSKA (reference sequence). CDR3 length: 13 residues. With V trimmed by 1 base and J by 8 bases, 6 bases remained unmatched. In DNA, the CDR3 is TGCAGTGCTAGAGTGCAGGGGGCGAGCGGCTACACCTTC. Amino acids: CSARVQGASGYTF.